A single sample gave rise to the 12 T cell receptor beta chains below, sequenced in a study of monozygotic twins with cystic fibrosis. Clones were read by immunoSEQ multiplex PCR, and TCRdb kept only the in-frame ones, dropping some. This sample has some 35,000 clones, with about nine tenths found just once. The specimen sequenced was blood. The source is a boy between 2 and 10 years old with cystic fibrosis.

The rearrangement joins TRBV19 to TRBJ1-4; D not resolved. Germline assignment: CDR1 LNHDA and CDR2 SQIVND (reference sequence). This CDR3 spans 16 amino acids. Trimming stripped 3 bases from V and 0 bases from J, with 11 bases between. In DNA form, the CDR3 reads TGTGCCAGTAGTATCCGACGGAAGACAACTAATGAAAAACTGTTTTTT. Its protein is CASSIRRKTTNEKLFF.

In this sample, this clone turned up once. The CDR3 here is CASSLNGTPNEKLFF. The DNA of the CDR3 is TGTGCCAGCAGCTTAAACGGGACTCCGAATGAAAAACTGTTTTTT. The chain joins TRBV13 to TRBJ1-4; a weak D match, TRBD1 (5 bases). CDR1 and CDR2 from the germline V gene are PRHDT and FYEKMQ (reference sequence). V was cut by 2 bases and J by 5 bases, with 12 bases left in between. This CDR3 spans 15 amino acids.

This clone was picked up a small number of times. The V call is TRBV4-1, the J call TRBJ1-1; D gene ambiguous. The CDR3 consists of 14 residues. Deletions cut 5 bases from V and 1 base from J, with 11 bases between. The germline V gene has CDR1 MGHRA and CDR2 YSYEKL. CDR3 sequence: CASSSGSKNTEAFF. CDR3 DNA: TGCGCCAGCAGCTCTGGGTCCAAGAACACTGAAGCTTTCTTT.

V gene TRBV7-9 combines with J gene TRBJ2-5; TRBD1 matches 7 bases. V lost 3 bases, J lost 1 base, and 5 bases stayed unmatched. Germline values: CDR1 SEHNR, CDR2 FQNEAQ (reference sequence). The CDR3 consists of 15 residues. Here the CDR3 DNA reads TGTGCCAGCAGCTTTGCCCGGGACAGCCAAGAGACCCAGTACTTC. It translates to CASSFARDSQETQYF. The complete variable domain, with remaining parts taken from reference TRBV7-9 and TRBJ2-5, reads DTGVSQNPRHKITKRGQNVTFRCDPISEHNRLYWYRQTLGQGPEFLTYFQNEAQLEKSRLLSDRFSAERPKGSFSTLEIQRTEQGDSAMYLCASSFARDSQETQYFGPGTRLLVL.

CDR3 nucleotides: TGTGCCAGCAGTTATTCCAGTTGGGAAGGGACAGGAAAGCAGTTCTTC. Translated, it gives CASSYSSWEGTGKQFF. This chain connects TRBV6-5 to TRBJ2-1; TRBD1 matches 8 bases. From germline, CDR1 is MNHEY and CDR2 SVGAGI. J lost 11 bases, V lost 3 bases, and 15 bases had no gene match. The CDR3 contains 16 residues.

The chain joins TRBV5-1 to TRBJ1-5; D is unresolved. Trimming left V 0 bases short and J 1 base short, with 11 bases between. This CDR3 is built from 16 residues. Germline CDR1 SGHRS, CDR2 YFSETQ. The CDR3 spells CASSLEALGSNQPQHF. The CDR3 nucleotides are TGCGCCAGCAGCTTGGAAGCCTTGGGAAGCAATCAGCCCCAGCATTTT.

This clone was seen a handful of times. The chain has TRBV20-1 and TRBJ1-1; D ambiguous. CDR1 is DFQATT and CDR2 is SNEGSKA in the germline V gene (reference sequence). The CDR3 has 11 residues. V lost 6 bases to trimming and J lost 0 bases, with 5 bases between them. CDR3 amino acids: CSATVNTEAFF. CDR3 DNA sequence: TGCAGTGCGACGGTGAACACTGAAGCTTTCTTT.

The rearrangement links TRBV7-2 to TRBJ1-1, with 7 positions matching TRBD1. In germline, CDR1 is SGHTA, CDR2 FQGNSA. Trimming at V came to 3 bases and at J to 8 bases, leaving 6 bases not matched to a gene. This CDR3 spans 13 amino acids. CDR3: CASSFVSGGEAFF. As DNA, the CDR3 is TGTGCCAGCAGCTTCGTCTCAGGGGGGGAAGCTTTCTTT.

The chain joins TRBV2 to TRBJ2-4; D might be TRBD2 (5 bases). The germline gives CDR1 SNHLY, CDR2 FYNNEI. V gave up 1 base and J gave up 6 bases, with 10 bases separating them. CDR3 size: 14 residues. The CDR3 coding sequence is TGTGCCAGCAGTGAAGAGGTTGCGGGAAACATTCAGTACTTC. Protein sequence: CASSEEVAGNIQYF.

CDR3 coding DNA: TGTGCCAGCAGCCAGGATCAGGGGACTGGCTACACCTTC. It codes for CASSQDQGTGYTF. V is TRBV14 and J is TRBJ1-2; a weak D match, TRBD1 (6 bases). With 3 bases removed from V and 7 bases from J, the gap between germline ends came to 12 bases. Germline CDR1 SGHDN, CDR2 FVKESK. The CDR3 runs 13 residues.

V and J are TRBV13 and TRBJ2-3, with 16 bases matching TRBD2. Germline values: CDR1 PRHDT, CDR2 FYEKMQ (reference sequence). The J segment lost 2 bases and the V segment lost 3 bases, leaving 8 bases of the junction unmatched. The CDR3 covers 19 residues. The CDR3 DNA sequence: TGTGCCAGCAGCTTTCGCGGGACTAGCGGGGGGGAACACACAGATACGCAGTATTTT. As protein: CASSFRGTSGGEHTDTQYF.

The CDR3 DNA reads as TGCGCCAGCAGCCAGAGACAGGGGGCTGACGAGCAGTACTTC. It yields the protein CASSQRQGADEQYF. The chain joins TRBV5-1 to TRBJ2-7; 10 bases match TRBD1. The germline V gene has CDR1 SGHRS and CDR2 YFSETQ. The CDR3 loop spans 14 amino acids. V lost 4 bases and J lost 5; bases outside the gene matches: 6.